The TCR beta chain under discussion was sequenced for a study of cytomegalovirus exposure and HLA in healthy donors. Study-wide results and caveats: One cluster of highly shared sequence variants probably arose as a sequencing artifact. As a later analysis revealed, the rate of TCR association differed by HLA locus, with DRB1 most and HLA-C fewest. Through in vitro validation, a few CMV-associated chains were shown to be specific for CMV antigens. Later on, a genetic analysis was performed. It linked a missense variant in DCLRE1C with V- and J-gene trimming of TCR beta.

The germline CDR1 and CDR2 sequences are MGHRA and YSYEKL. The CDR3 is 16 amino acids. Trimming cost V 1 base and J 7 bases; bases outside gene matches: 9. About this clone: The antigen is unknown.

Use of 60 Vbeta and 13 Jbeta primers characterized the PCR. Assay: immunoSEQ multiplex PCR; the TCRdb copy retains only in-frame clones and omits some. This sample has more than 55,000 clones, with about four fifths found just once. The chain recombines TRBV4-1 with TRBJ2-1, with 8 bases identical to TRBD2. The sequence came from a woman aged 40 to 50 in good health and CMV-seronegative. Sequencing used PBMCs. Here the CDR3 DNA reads TGCGCCAGCAGCCAAGTTCCCGGAGCGGGAGAAAATGAGCAGTTCTTC. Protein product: CASSQVPGAGENEQFF.